Below are 23 T cell receptor beta chains sequenced from a single sample in a study of identifying expanded T cells in peripheral blood. Data came from immunoSEQ multiplex PCR; TCRdb stores just in-frame clones and leaves some out. The data hold 120,000 or so clones, with about 80% observed a single time. Sequenced input: blood. These receptors came from a person aged 18 to 75 in good health.

The chain combines TRBV6-5 with TRBJ2-3; 7 nucleotides agree with TRBD2. Germline V gene data show CDR1 as MNHEY and CDR2 as SVGAGI. This CDR3 region has 14 residues. After removal of 5 bases from V and 4 bases from J, the junction contained 6 bases not matched to a gene. The CDR3 here is CASSRTSLADTQYF. The CDR3 nucleotides are TGTGCCAGCAGTCGGACTAGTCTGGCAGATACGCAGTATTTT.

V usage is TRBV19 and J usage is TRBJ2-3, with 8 bases that match TRBD1. The CDR3 spans 15 residues. Looked up from germline, CDR1 is LNHDA and CDR2 is SQIVND (reference sequence). Unmatched junction bases numbered 12, after V lost 7 bases and J lost 6 bases. The DNA for the CDR3 is TGTGCCAGTATCGACGGACAGGGTAGCTCGGATACGCAGTATTTT. Translated: CASIDGQGSSDTQYF.

The chain carries TRBV30 and TRBJ2-7, with D tentatively TRBD2 (5 bases). V dropped 3 bases and J dropped 1 base, with 7 bases sitting between them. The CDR3 runs 12 residues. Per the germline V gene, CDR1 is GTSNPN and CDR2 is SVGIG (reference sequence). CDR3 sequence (DNA): TGTGCCTGGAGGACGGGATCCTACGAGCAGTACTTC. It is translated as CAWRTGSYEQYF. Variable domain in full (rest from reference TRBV30 and TRBJ2-7): SQTIHQWPATLVQPVGSPLSLECTVEGTSNPNLYWYRQAAGRGLQLLFYSVGIGQISSEVPQNLSASRPQDRQFILSSKKLLLSDSGFYLCAWRTGSYEQYFGPGTRLTVT.

Only a few counts were recorded for this clone. The chain combines TRBV7-9 with TRBJ1-6; D might be TRBD1 (5 bases). The CDR3 consists of 12 residues. Trimming stripped 3 bases from V and 15 bases from J, with 12 bases between. Germline CDR1 and CDR2: SEHNR and FQNEAQ (reference sequence). CDR3 sequence: CASSFRWGVLHF. Here the CDR3 DNA reads TGTGCCAGCAGCTTTAGGTGGGGGGTCCTCCACTTT.

The chain recombines TRBV11-2 with TRBJ1-1; D is unclear. This CDR3 has 12 residues. V dropped 0 bases and J dropped 9 bases, with 8 bases sitting between them. Germline loops: CDR1 SGHAT, CDR2 FQNNGV. The CDR3 DNA reads TGTGCCAGCAGCTTAGATCAGCTGCAAGCTTTCTTT. Translating it yields CASSLDQLQAFF.

J is TRBJ2-2 and V is TRBV11-3; tentatively, D is TRBD2 (6 bases). The germline V gene has CDR1 SGHNT and CDR2 YENEEA. The V end was cut by 0 bases, the J end by 6 bases, with 11 bases between. The CDR3 contains 15 residues. The DNA of the CDR3 is TGTGCCAGCAGCTTAGACTCTGGGACTGCCGGGGAGCTGTTTTTT. This sequence encodes CASSLDSGTAGELFF.

Written as DNA, the CDR3 is TGTGCAAGTCGCTTAGAAGCGGAGGGGAGCACAGATACGCAGTATTTT. Protein: CASRLEAEGSTDTQYF. The chain links TRBV12-2 to TRBJ2-3; the DNA was not compared with TRBD2, the D call given in the table. TRBV12-2 is reported as a pseudogene. The CDR3 extends over 16 amino acids.

V usage is TRBV15 and J usage is TRBJ2-5; a possible D gene is TRBD1 (6 bases). Trimming stripped 3 bases from V and 5 bases from J, with 22 bases between. CDR3 length equals 17 residues. Germline CDR1 LNHNV, CDR2 YYDKDF (reference sequence). CDR3 protein: CATSRGLGTPNSETQYF. The CDR3 bases are TGTGCCACCAGCAGGGGCCTCGGGACACCGAATTCGGAGACCCAGTACTTC.

The V call is TRBV5-4, the J call TRBJ1-1; perhaps TRBD1 as D (5 bases). Trimming took 2 bases from V and 12 from J, leaving 11 bases between them. Germline CDR1 is SGHNT and CDR2 is YYREEE (reference sequence). The CDR3 runs 11 residues. As DNA, the CDR3 is TGTGCCAGCAGCTTCTTGGGGGGAACTTTCTTT. The encoded protein is CASSFLGGTFF.

DNA of the CDR3: TGTGCCAGCAGCTTAAATTACGCTAGCGGGCGTTTATTGAACAATGAGCAGTTCTTC. Protein product: CASSLNYASGRLLNNEQFF. The J gene is TRBJ2-1, the V gene TRBV7-2; 8 bases are shared with TRBD2. There are 19 residues in the CDR3. In germline, CDR1 is SGHTA, CDR2 FQGNSA. V lost 2 bases, J lost 5 bases, and 17 bases stayed unmatched.

The rearrangement links TRBV6-1 to TRBJ2-6; 7 nucleotides match TRBD1. V was clipped by 4 bases and J by 2 bases; unmatched bases: 2. Looked up from germline, CDR1 is MNHNS and CDR2 is SASEGT. CDR3 size: 15 residues. In DNA form, the CDR3 reads TGTGCCAGCAGTGCTGACAGGGCTGGGGCCAACGTCCTGACTTTC. Amino acid sequence: CASSADRAGANVLTF.

The V call is TRBV7-9, the J call TRBJ2-2; 12 nucleotides match TRBD1. The CDR3 contains 17 residues. Per the germline V gene, CDR1 is SEHNR and CDR2 is FQNEAQ (reference sequence). Trimming removed 6 bases from V and 8 bases from J; junction bases left unmatched: 13. The CDR3 sequence is CASSRRPGQGAVGELFF. As DNA, the CDR3 is TGTGCCAGCAGTCGAAGGCCGGGACAGGGGGCAGTAGGGGAGCTGTTTTTT.

V usage is TRBV10-1 and J usage is TRBJ2-2; no clear D. V gave up 4 bases and J gave up 5 bases, with 8 bases separating them. The CDR3 is 13 residues long. Looked up from germline, CDR1 is WNHNN and CDR2 is SYGVQD (reference sequence). This chain's CDR3 is CASSGQLTGELFF. CDR3 nucleotide sequence: TGCGCCAGCAGTGGCCAGTTGACCGGGGAGCTGTTTTTT.

This clone was counted only a few times. The gene calls are TRBV5-8 and TRBJ1-2, with D unresolved. V was cut by 3 bases and J by 0 bases, with 12 bases left in between. CDR1 and CDR2 from the germline V gene are SGHTS and YDEGEE. The CDR3 contains 15 residues. The CDR3 DNA sequence: TGTGCCAGCAGCTCCGTCCACGGAACTAACTATGGCTACACCTTC. The encoded protein is CASSSVHGTNYGYTF. Complete variable domain (other parts from reference TRBV5-8 and TRBJ1-2): EAGVTQSPTHLIKTRGQQATLRCSPISGHTSVYWYQQALGLGLQFLLWYDEGEERNRGNFPPRFSGRQFPNYSSELNVNALELEDSALYLCASSSVHGTNYGYTFGSGTRLTVV.

This chain links TRBV7-8 with TRBJ1-5; 8 bases agree with TRBD1. The CDR3 is made up of 17 amino acids. CDR1 SGHVS and CDR2 FQNEAQ come from the germline V gene. Germline trimming cut 2 bases from V and 7 bases from J; bases unmatched to any gene: 13. CDR3 in amino acids: CASSLRDRGILWQPQHF. The DNA for the CDR3 is TGTGCCAGCAGCTTACGCGACAGGGGAATTTTGTGGCAGCCCCAGCATTTT.

The J gene is TRBJ1-5, the V gene TRBV11-2; 8 bases fit TRBD1. Losses at the gene ends were 5 bases for V and 2 bases for J; bases not matched to a gene: 8. The CDR3 length is 16 residues. The V gene's germline CDR1 is SGHAT and CDR2 FQNNGV. The CDR3 DNA reads as TGTGCCAGCAGCCCAGGGGGCCGGGGTGGCAATCAGCCCCAGCATTTT. Protein product: CASSPGGRGGNQPQHF.

The sample holds a few counts of this clone. This chain connects TRBV19 to TRBJ1-5; possibly TRBD1 for D (6 bases). This CDR3 has 16 amino acids. The V end lost 1 base, the J end lost 2 bases, and 12 bases lay between the germline ends. The germline V gene has CDR1 LNHDA and CDR2 SQIVND (reference sequence). CDR3: CASSIVPGEGNQPQHF. For the CDR3, the DNA is TGTGCCAGTAGTATAGTACCAGGGGAGGGCAATCAGCCCCAGCATTTT.

V usage is TRBV4-1 and J usage is TRBJ1-3; no firm D call. Germline V gene sequence: CDR1 MGHRA, CDR2 YSYEKL. This CDR3 is 17 amino acids long. The V gene lost 0 bases and the J gene lost 2 bases, with 14 bases spanning the gap. For the CDR3, the DNA is TGCGCCAGCAGCCAAGAAGGTTTGGCCACAACTGGAAACACCATATATTTT. Protein product: CASSQEGLATTGNTIYF.

The V and J genes are TRBV7-3 and TRBJ2-2, with unresolved D. With 3 bases removed from V and 7 bases from J, the gap between germline ends came to 6 bases. The germline V gene encodes CDR1 SGHTA and CDR2 FQGTGA. The CDR3 consists of 12 residues. The CDR3, as DNA: TGTGCCAGCAGCTTTTACGGCGGGGAGCTGTTTTTT. It specifies CASSFYGGELFF.

V is TRBV7-9 and J is TRBJ1-4, with a possible D match to TRBD1 (5 bases). This CDR3 spans 16 amino acids. V was cut by 4 bases and J by 8 bases, with 20 bases left in between. Germline CDR1 reads SEHNR; CDR2 reads FQNEAQ (reference sequence). The CDR3 DNA sequence: TGTGCCAGCAGCTCCCAGGCCCAGGGTGCGAAAGAAAAACTGTTTTTT. Its protein product is CASSSQAQGAKEKLFF.

The chain links TRBV7-2 to TRBJ1-3; D not certain. This CDR3 is built from 13 residues. Trimming removed 1 base at V and 7 bases at J, with 8 bases between. Germline CDR1 and CDR2: SGHTA and FQGNSA. In DNA form, the CDR3 reads TGTGCCAGCAGCTTAGGACCCCAGAACACCATATATTTT. Translated: CASSLGPQNTIYF.

The rearrangement links TRBV5-1 to TRBJ1-3; D uncertain. Trimming shortened V by 0 bases and J by 0 bases, and 7 bases separated the two germline ends. This CDR3 spans 15 amino acids. Per germline, CDR1 SGHRS and CDR2 YFSETQ. CDR3 sequence reads: CASSLGEGSGNTIYF. The CDR3, as DNA: TGCGCCAGCAGCTTGGGGGAAGGCTCTGGAAACACCATATATTTT.

This clone occurred once. As DNA, the CDR3 is TGTGCCAGCAGTTTCTTGGGACAGGGGGCTTTCGAGACCCAGTACTTC. Its translation is CASSFLGQGAFETQYF. The chain is built from TRBV27 and TRBJ2-5; 12 bases are shared with TRBD1. CDR1 is MNHEY, CDR2 SMNVEV, per germline (reference sequence). The CDR3 is 16 residues long. V gave up 3 bases and J gave up 5 bases; unmatched junction bases: 7.